The rows below give T cell receptor beta chains drawn from one sample of a study of T-cell reconstitution after alpha-beta-depleted transplantation in children. TCRdb fed the PCR reads into MiXCR, producing one record per CDR3 protein. The sample includes about 610,000 distinct CDR3 sequences, roughly a tenth of them seen just once. Sequenced material: PBMCs from the stem cell graft donor, taken from the stem cell graft. All receptors derive from a human donor who donated a stem cell graft to a child with acute myeloid leukemia. Both conserved end residues are part of each CDR3. D genes are given only for firm matches. Clone size, where shown, is once, few, many, or a class for clones that have expanded.

DNA: TGCAGCGTGGGACGCCTAGCGGGTCCCTCCGATACGCAGTATTTT; CDR3: CSVGRLAGPSDTQYF; size: -; J: TRBJ2-3; D: TRBD2; V: TRBV29-1
DNA: TGTGCCAGCAGTTTAGTGGGGGGGAAACAGCCCCAGCATTTT; CDR3: CASSLVGGKQPQHF; size: -; J: TRBJ1-5; D: -; V: TRBV28
DNA: TGTGCCAGCAGCGACCGAAGACAGGGGGGGAGCTACGAGCAGTACTTC; CDR3: CASSDRRQGGSYEQYF; size: few; J: TRBJ2-7; D: TRBD1; V: TRBV12-3/TRBV12-4
DNA: TGTGCCAGCACCACTACAGGGGGCCAGCCCCAGCATTTT; CDR3: CASTTTGGQPQHF; size: -; J: TRBJ1-5; D: TRBD1; V: TRBV12-3/TRBV12-4
DNA: TGCAGTGCCCTGCCAGCGGGACTCAAAGAGGCCTCCGGCCAGTACTTC; CDR3: CSALPAGLKEASGQYF; size: few; J: TRBJ2-5; D: TRBD2; V: TRBV20-1
DNA: TGTGCCAGCAGTTCTCCAGGGACCAGAGAGACCCAGTACTTC; CDR3: CASSSPGTRETQYF; size: -; J: TRBJ2-5; D: -; V: TRBV28
DNA: TGTGCCAGCAGCCAAGTTCAGGGAAGCACAGATACGCAGTATTTT; CDR3: CASSQVQGSTDTQYF; size: -; J: TRBJ2-3; D: -; V: TRBV14
DNA: TGTGCCAGCAGTGAAAGGGGTTCCTCTGGGGCCAACGTCCTGACTTTC; CDR3: CASSERGSSGANVLTF; size: many; J: TRBJ2-6; D: -; V: TRBV2
DNA: TGTGCCAGCAGCCCCCCCCGAGGGGGCACAGATACGCAGTATTTT; CDR3: CASSPPRGGTDTQYF; size: -; J: TRBJ2-3; D: -; V: TRBV9
DNA: TGCGCCAGCAGCCCGGATGACGGACAGCCCATCACGCAGTACTTC; CDR3: CASSPDDGQPITQYF; size: few; J: TRBJ2-7; D: -; V: TRBV5-1
DNA: TGTGCCAGCAGAAAGCGGGAGAGCTCCTACGAGCAGTACTTC; CDR3: CASRKRESSYEQYF; size: many; J: TRBJ2-7; D: TRBD2; V: TRBV6-2/TRBV6-3
DNA: TGTGCCACCAGCATTGGGACTAGCGGTTCCGTCCAGCAGTACTTC; CDR3: CATSIGTSGSVQQYF; size: -; J: TRBJ2-7; D: TRBD2; V: TRBV15
DNA: TGTGCCAGCAGTTGGGGGACCTACAATGAGCAGTTCTTC; CDR3: CASSWGTYNEQFF; size: many; J: TRBJ2-1; D: -; V: TRBV27
DNA: TGTGCCAGCAGCTTATTAACTAGCGGGAGTAGTACCGGGGAGCTGTTTTTT; CDR3: CASSLLTSGSSTGELFF; size: few; J: TRBJ2-2; D: TRBD2; V: TRBV7-6
DNA: TGTGCCAGCAGCTTAGGGGGGACAAAAGGGACCAATGAGCAGTTCTTC; CDR3: CASSLGGTKGTNEQFF; size: many; J: TRBJ2-1; D: -; V: TRBV7-6
DNA: TGCAGTGCTAGAGATACGTTAGTAAGGGGGGGGAGTGAAGCTTTCTTT; CDR3: CSARDTLVRGGSEAFF; size: few; J: TRBJ1-1; D: -; V: TRBV20-1
DNA: TGCAGTGCCAGAGGCCGGAGGGGGGGTTTCGATGAGCAGTTCTTC; CDR3: CSARGRRGGFDEQFF; size: -; J: TRBJ2-1; D: -; V: TRBV20-1
DNA: TGCAGTGCTAGAGCGGGACGGTCCTACAATGAGCAGTTCTTC; CDR3: CSARAGRSYNEQFF; size: many; J: TRBJ2-1; D: -; V: TRBV20-1
DNA: TGTGCCAGCAGCCCGACCCTGCCGCTGGAGCAGTTCTTC; CDR3: CASSPTLPLEQFF; size: -; J: TRBJ2-1; D: -; V: TRBV14
DNA: TGTGCCAGCAGCTTAAGGGGGGCCGACGGCTACACCTTC; CDR3: CASSLRGADGYTF; size: many; J: TRBJ1-2; D: -; V: TRBV11-2
DNA: TGTGCCAGCAGCCCTCAACTAAGGGGCGAGCAGTACTTC; CDR3: CASSPQLRGEQYF; size: -; J: TRBJ2-7; D: -; V: TRBV7-2
DNA: TGTGCCAGCAGCGTAGAACTAGAGGGCCCGAGGGAGCTGTTTTTT; CDR3: CASSVELEGPRELFF; size: -; J: TRBJ2-2; D: -; V: TRBV9
DNA: TGTGCCAGCAGCTTTCCCGTTAGCGGGAGGGATAATGAGCAGTTCTTC; CDR3: CASSFPVSGRDNEQFF; size: many; J: TRBJ2-1; D: TRBD2; V: TRBV7-8
DNA: TGTGCCAGCAGTGAAGTGAACAGGGGGAAGAATGGCTACACCTTC; CDR3: CASSEVNRGKNGYTF; size: few; J: TRBJ1-2; D: TRBD1; V: TRBV2
DNA: TGTGCCAGCTCACGGCAGGGGTATAATTCACCCCTCCACTTT; CDR3: CASSRQGYNSPLHF; size: few; J: TRBJ1-6; D: -; V: TRBV18
DNA: TGTGCCAGCAGTGAATCGGCGAGTCGGTCCTACAATGAGCAGTTCTTC; CDR3: CASSESASRSYNEQFF; size: many; J: TRBJ2-1; D: -; V: TRBV25-1
DNA: TGCAGCGCCACGTCCCTCCCGGGAGGGGAGCTGTTTTTT; CDR3: CSATSLPGGELFF; size: many; J: TRBJ2-2; D: -; V: TRBV29-1
DNA: TGTGCCAGCAGTCCAAACCGACTATCCTCCTACAATGAGCAGTTCTTC; CDR3: CASSPNRLSSYNEQFF; size: many; J: TRBJ2-1; D: -; V: TRBV12-3/TRBV12-4
DNA: TGCAGTGCTAGAGATATTAGCGGGAGCGGCCATGAGCAGTTCTTC; CDR3: CSARDISGSGHEQFF; size: -; J: TRBJ2-1; D: TRBD2; V: TRBV20-1
DNA: TGTGCCAGCAGCCCCGGGACTAGCGGGAGTACGCAGTATTTT; CDR3: CASSPGTSGSTQYF; size: many; J: TRBJ2-3; D: TRBD2; V: TRBV7-2
DNA: TGTGCCAGCAGCGTGCCGGGACTAGCGGGAGGGGCCTCAGTCTACGAGCAGTACTTC; CDR3: CASSVPGLAGGASVYEQYF; size: -; J: TRBJ2-7; D: TRBD2; V: TRBV9
DNA: TGTGCCAGCAGTCTAGCGTCTGGCAGTGAGCAGTTCTTC; CDR3: CASSLASGSEQFF; size: few; J: TRBJ2-1; D: -; V: TRBV28
DNA: TGCAGCGTTATCAGCGGAATAAAGAACACCGGGGAGCTGTTTTTT; CDR3: CSVISGIKNTGELFF; size: few; J: TRBJ2-2; D: -; V: TRBV29-1
DNA: TGTGCCAGCAGTTACTCGATATTAGGGGGTCGGGAGCTGTTTTTT; CDR3: CASSYSILGGRELFF; size: few; J: TRBJ2-2; D: -; V: TRBV6-5
DNA: TGCAGTGCTAGGGCCGGGACTAACCAAGAGACCCAGTACTTC; CDR3: CSARAGTNQETQYF; size: many; J: TRBJ2-5; D: TRBD2; V: TRBV20-1
DNA: TGCAGCGTTGAAGATAGGGATACGCAGTATTTT; CDR3: CSVEDRDTQYF; size: many; J: TRBJ2-3; D: -; V: TRBV29-1
DNA: TGTGCCAGCACTCGCCCAGGGGCTAGGTACGAGCAGTACTTC; CDR3: CASTRPGARYEQYF; size: many; J: TRBJ2-7; D: -; V: TRBV12-3/TRBV12-4
DNA: TGTGCCAGCAGCCGCACGAGGGGCGCCGAGACCCAGTACTTC; CDR3: CASSRTRGAETQYF; size: few; J: TRBJ2-5; D: -; V: TRBV11-2
DNA: TGTGCCAGCAGCCCAGACCCTCTGACTAGCGGGAGAGGCTACGAGCAGTACTTC; CDR3: CASSPDPLTSGRGYEQYF; size: -; J: TRBJ2-7; D: TRBD2; V: TRBV4-2
DNA: TGTGCCACCAGTGATGCGGGCCCGCAGAAGAATGAGCAGTTCTTC; CDR3: CATSDAGPQKNEQFF; size: many; J: TRBJ2-1; D: -; V: TRBV24-1
DNA: TGTGCTAGCAGCTTTAGTCGCCTCAATGAGCAGTTCTTC; CDR3: CASSFSRLNEQFF; size: -; J: TRBJ2-1; D: -; V: TRBV7-7
DNA: TGTGCCAGCATCTATTACTTAACCGGGGGCGCCGGGGAGCTGTTTTTT; CDR3: CASIYYLTGGAGELFF; size: many; J: TRBJ2-2; D: -; V: TRBV6-1
DNA: TGTGCCAGCAGGCAGCGTCTAGCGGGGACCCCCTCGGGCAATGAGCAGTTCTTC; CDR3: CASRQRLAGTPSGNEQFF; size: few; J: TRBJ2-1; D: TRBD2; V: TRBV11-2
DNA: TGCAGTGCTAAGTTCGGGACCCCATCCTACGAGCAGTACTTC; CDR3: CSAKFGTPSYEQYF; size: few; J: TRBJ2-7; D: -; V: TRBV20-1
DNA: TGTGCCAGCACCCATGGGGGGGAGGCCCTTTATTACGAGCAGTACTTC; CDR3: CASTHGGEALYYEQYF; size: -; J: TRBJ2-7; D: TRBD2; V: TRBV2
DNA: TGTGCCAGCAGCCGGGACAGGGGGTTACTGCTGGGTTCACCCCTCCACTTT; CDR3: CASSRDRGLLLGSPLHF; size: few; J: TRBJ1-6; D: TRBD1; V: TRBV7-6
DNA: TGCAGTGCTAGCTTGCCACAGACAGGGTCTGGGGCCAACGTCCTGACTTTC; CDR3: CSASLPQTGSGANVLTF; size: -; J: TRBJ2-6; D: TRBD1; V: TRBV20-1
DNA: TGCAGTGCTAGAGATTTACGGGAGAATGAGCAGTTCTTC; CDR3: CSARDLRENEQFF; size: -; J: TRBJ2-1; D: -; V: TRBV20-1
DNA: TGTGCCAGCAGTGATTTTGGGATAGAGGAGCCCTACGAGCAGTACTTC; CDR3: CASSDFGIEEPYEQYF; size: few; J: TRBJ2-7; D: -; V: TRBV25-1
DNA: TGCAGCGTTCCGGTTAGCGGCGGAAACATTCAGTACTTC; CDR3: CSVPVSGGNIQYF; size: many; J: TRBJ2-4; D: -; V: TRBV29-1
DNA: TGCAGCGTTGAAAATCGACAGGGCGACTCCCGGACCCAGTACTTC; CDR3: CSVENRQGDSRTQYF; size: few; J: TRBJ2-5; D: TRBD1; V: TRBV29-1
DNA: TGTGCCAGCAGCAGATATACCGGGGGAATGGGTGGCTACACCTTC; CDR3: CASSRYTGGMGGYTF; size: -; J: TRBJ1-2; D: -; V: TRBV14
DNA: TGTGCCAGCAGTGAATTGTGGTCAGGAGTACCCACAGATACGCAGTATTTT; CDR3: CASSELWSGVPTDTQYF; size: -; J: TRBJ2-3; D: -; V: TRBV2